This TCR beta chain was captured in a study of blood T cell repertoires in COVID-19. Study as a whole: Sample material is recorded as cDNA or gDNA derived from T cells, B-cell-depleted T cells, or PBMCs.

Per the authors' pipeline: Amplification of reference gene primers provided the estimated nucleated cell counts. Sequencing used immunoSEQ multiplex PCR; TCRdb keeps in-frame clones, though not all of them. The V and J calls and clone size come from that table; D and trimming were worked out from the DNA. This sample has over 250,000 clones; around 90% occur once, and the top ten carry about 1%. Per the germline V gene, CDR1 is SGHDT and CDR2 is YYEEEE. The CDR3 is made up of 15 amino acids. The V gene lost 0 bases and the J gene lost 8 bases, with 14 bases spanning the gap. All enrollees were about 18 to 95 years old and from 25 or so US areas. Two consecutive negative NP/OP PCR tests, clearance, or resolved symptoms defined Cohort 3 recovery.

Sequenced material: PBMCs or T cells enriched from blood (not recorded which). The gene calls are TRBV5-6 and TRBJ1-4; perhaps TRBD1 as D (6 bases). This receptor was taken from a woman aged 25 to 39 who had recovered from COVID-19. The CDR3 spells CASSLGGQALEKLFF. The CDR3 DNA reads TGTGCCAGCAGCTTGGGGGGACAAGCTCTAGAAAAACTGTTTTTT.